This TCR beta chain appears in the sequencing data of a study of CD8+ T cells in alopecia areata. Documented treatment: oral pan-JAK inhibitor, 5-10 mg twice daily. Trimming left V 5 bases short and J 1 base short, with 14 bases between. The germline V gene has CDR1 SGHTA and CDR2 FQGNSA. The CDR3 contains 15 residues. cDNA prepared by RNA extraction and subsequent reverse transcription served as the template for sequencing. The data were produced by immunoSEQ multiplex PCR, yet TCRdb's version contains in-frame clones alone and is incomplete. The sample holds fewer than 150,000 clones; roughly 82% are singletons and the top ten take just under 25%.

This specimen consisted of CD8+ T cells sorted from blood, obtained at week 4, from a patient treated with tofacitinib. The rearrangement joins TRBV7-2 to TRBJ2-5; D may be TRBD2 (5 bases). This clonotype was sampled from a human donor with alopecia areata. In nucleotides, the CDR3 is TGTGCCAGCAGCGCCTACCTAGCCCTCCAAGAGACCCAGTACTTC. Translated: CASSAYLALQETQYF. Filled out from reference TRBV7-2 and TRBJ2-5, the complete variable domain reads GAGVSQSPSNKVTEKGKDVELRCDPISGHTALYWYRQSLGQGLEFLIYFQGNSAPDKSGLPSDRFSAERTGGSVSTLTIQRTQQEDSAVYLCASSAYLALQETQYFGPGTRLLVL.